Presented here are 21 T cell receptor beta chains from one specimen sequenced in a study of cytomegalovirus exposure and HLA in healthy donors (dated by TCRdb to the late 2010s). The method was the immunoSEQ multiplex PCR assay. For the multiplex PCR, a mixture combining 60 forward primers for TCR Vbeta segments and 13 reverse primers for TCR Jbeta segments was used. TCRdb stores this immuneACCESS table with in-frame sequences only. Part of the clones is absent; in the studies checked, under half of the shortfall reflects unresolved V genes, and no reason is known for the rest. The table for this sample lists about 140,000 clones; approximately 82% of them were counted only once. Clones ranked in the top ten supply around 10% of the sample. Sequencing input: PBMCs. Every receptor here comes from a woman in her sixties or seventies in good health and CMV-seropositive.

The rearrangement joins TRBV28 to TRBJ1-3; 9 bases map to TRBD1. V was pared by 5 bases and J by 4 bases, with 3 bases of the junction left unmatched. The CDR3 runs 14 residues. CDR1 and CDR2 (germline): MDHEN, SYDVKM. The CDR3 DNA is TGTGCCAGCAGTCCTGACAGGGGGGGAAACACCATATATTTT. Protein sequence: CASSPDRGGNTIYF.

This chain uses TRBV5-6 with TRBJ2-7, with 12 bases fitting TRBD2. V lost 3 bases to trimming and J lost 4 bases; unmatched junction nucleotides: 11. The CDR3 length is 17 residues. Germline CDR1 reads SGHDT; CDR2 reads YYEEEE. This CDR3 reads CASSSLTSGGPRYEQYF. The CDR3 nucleotides read TGTGCCAGCAGCTCATTGACTAGCGGGGGACCTCGGTACGAGCAGTACTTC.

This chain joins TRBV5-1 and TRBJ2-7; TRBD1 matches at 7 bases. The CDR3 has 15 residues. In germline, CDR1 is SGHRS, CDR2 YFSETQ. Trimming took 0 bases from V and 1 from J; bases not matched to a gene: 4. DNA of the CDR3: TGCGCCAGCAGCTTGGCGACAGGGTCGTCCTACGAGCAGTACTTC. Protein sequence: CASSLATGSSYEQYF.

The J gene is TRBJ2-3, the V gene TRBV6-6; D gene uncertain. This CDR3 has 16 amino acids. V lost 1 base, J lost 3 bases, and 14 bases lay in between. CDR1 and CDR2 from the germline V gene are MNHNY and SVGAGI (reference sequence). The CDR3 here is CASSYLIPQKTDTQYF. The CDR3, as DNA: TGTGCCAGCAGTTACTTAATTCCTCAGAAGACAGATACGCAGTATTTT.

The rearrangement uses TRBV19 and TRBJ2-3; weak D call: TRBD2 (5 bases). The V and J ends lost 3 bases and 0 bases respectively, with 10 bases between them. The CDR3 has 15 residues. CDR1 is LNHDA and CDR2 is SQIVND in the germline V gene (reference sequence). This chain's CDR3 is CASSMGAASTDTQYF. The CDR3 DNA reads as TGTGCCAGTAGTATGGGAGCGGCTAGCACAGATACGCAGTATTTT.

The V and J genes are TRBV5-1 and TRBJ2-7; possibly TRBD2 for D (5 bases). The CDR3 has 15 residues. Germline V gene data show CDR1 as SGHRS and CDR2 as YFSETQ. V was cut by 0 bases and J by 2 bases, with 12 bases left in between. Here the CDR3 reads CASSLGGLAPYEQYF. CDR3 bases: TGCGCCAGCAGCTTGGGAGGGCTAGCCCCCTACGAGCAGTACTTC.

CDR3 amino acids: CASRGAGSIYNEQFF. The DNA for the CDR3 is TGTGCCAGCAGGGGTGCGGGAAGTATCTACAATGAGCAGTTCTTC. The chain uses TRBV6-6 and TRBJ2-1, with D tentatively TRBD2 (6 bases). Germline CDR1 and CDR2: MNHNY and SVGAGI (reference sequence). This CDR3 is built from 15 residues. V lost 6 bases and J lost 3, with 15 bases in between.

A word on this clone: This sample also contains other DNA sequences that code for the same CDR3. The chain joins TRBV30 to TRBJ2-2, with D possibly matching TRBD2 (5 bases). The V and J ends lost 4 bases and 2 bases respectively, with 8 bases between them. Germline CDR1 and CDR2: GTSNPN and SVGIG (reference sequence). The CDR3 spans 13 residues. In DNA form, the CDR3 reads TGTGCCTGGACCAGCGGAAACACCGGGGAGCTGTTTTTT. This encodes CAWTSGNTGELFF.

The CDR3, as DNA: TGTGCCAGTAGTATTAGGTGGGAGCTCCTCTACGAGCAGTACTTC. Translated: CASSIRWELLYEQYF. This chain connects TRBV19 to TRBJ2-7, with a weak D call TRBD2 (5 bases). V was clipped by 3 bases and J by 3 bases, with 15 bases between them. This CDR3 is 15 amino acids long. Germline CDR1 LNHDA, CDR2 SQIVND (reference sequence).

This clone occurred once. The chain has TRBV28 and TRBJ2-7; D might be TRBD2 (6 bases). Germline V gives CDR1 MDHEN, CDR2 SYDVKM. This CDR3 has 11 residues. The V gene lost 7 bases and the J gene lost 6 bases, with 10 bases spanning the gap. CDR3 nucleotides: TGTGCCAGCACTGCGGGGAGCGAGCAGTACTTC. Translated, it gives CASTAGSEQYF. Full variable domain (remainder filled in from reference TRBV28 and TRBJ2-7): DVKVTQSSRYLVKRTGEKVFLECVQDMDHENMFWYRQDPGLGLRLIYFSYDVKMKEKGDIPEGYSVSREKKERFSLILESASTNQTSMYLCASTAGSEQYFGPGTRLTVT.

The table lists this clone with a count of one. The chain combines TRBV11-1 with TRBJ2-7; 7 positions match TRBD2. CDR3 length equals 15 residues. With 2 bases clipped from V and 7 bases from J, the junction kept 11 bases outside the gene matches. Germline V gives CDR1 SGHAT, CDR2 FQDESV (reference sequence). CDR3 coding DNA: TGTGCCAGCAGCTTACGGTCGGGAGGACCTTGGGAGCAGTACTTC. Encoded protein: CASSLRSGGPWEQYF.

The J gene is TRBJ1-2, the V gene TRBV29-1; 7 nucleotides agree with TRBD1. This CDR3 region has 12 residues. The ends lost 3 bases at V and 4 bases at J; junction bases unmatched: 2. CDR1 SQVTM and CDR2 ANQGSEA come from the germline V gene. In DNA, the CDR3 is TGCAGCGTTGAGACAGGGACCTATGGCTACACCTTC. This gives the protein CSVETGTYGYTF.

The chain uses TRBV6-6 and TRBJ2-5, with 7 positions matching TRBD1. The CDR3 runs to 13 residues. Germline V gene sequence: CDR1 MNHNY, CDR2 SVGAGI (reference sequence). The ends lost 6 bases at V and 4 bases at J; junction bases unmatched: 5. CDR3 sequence: CASSRQGGETQYF. The CDR3 region has the DNA TGTGCCAGCAGCAGACAGGGCGGAGAGACCCAGTACTTC.

The gene calls are TRBV2 and TRBJ2-6; D is ambiguous. The CDR3 spans 16 residues. Germline V gene lookup returns CDR1 SNHLY and CDR2 FYNNEI. Trimming left V 9 bases short and J 0 bases short, with 15 bases between. CDR3: CASLKSRSSGANVLTF. The CDR3 bases are TGTGCCAGTTTAAAGAGCCGTTCCTCTGGGGCCAACGTCCTGACTTTC.

V and J are TRBV18 and TRBJ1-5; no definite D call. V gave up 3 bases and J gave up 4 bases, with 7 bases separating them. The germline CDR1 and CDR2 sequences are KGHSH and LQKENI. This CDR3 has 13 residues. CDR3 DNA sequence: TGTGCCAGCTCACCTGACTTTAATCAGCCCCAGCATTTT. Translated: CASSPDFNQPQHF. Complete variable domain (other parts from reference TRBV18 and TRBJ1-5): NAGVMQNPRHLVRRRGQEARLRCSPMKGHSHVYWYRQLPEEGLKFMVYLQKENIIDESGMPKERFSAEFPKEGPSILRIQQVVRGDSAAYFCASSPDFNQPQHFGDGTRLSIL.

Details on this clone: Since the CDR3 does not end with the conserved phenylalanine or tryptophan, this likely comes from a read error. The chain carries TRBV30 and TRBJ1-2; D is perhaps TRBD1 (5 bases). The CDR3 sequence is 15 residues long. V lost 1 base to trimming and J lost 0 bases, with 12 bases between them. Germline CDR1 and CDR2: GTSNPN and SVGIG (reference sequence). CDR3 sequence: CAWSAAGGSNYGYTS. CDR3 nucleotides: TGTGCCTGGAGTGCCGCGGGGGGATCTAACTATGGCTACACCTCC.

This chain joins TRBV25-1 and TRBJ2-1, with D possibly TRBD2 on 6 matching bases. Germline CDR1 MGHDK, CDR2 SYGVNS. Trimming removed 2 bases at V and 3 bases at J, with 11 bases between. This CDR3 has 15 amino acids. The CDR3 is CASSETGTFYNEQFF. The CDR3 region has the DNA TGTGCCAGCAGTGAAACCGGGACTTTCTACAATGAGCAGTTCTTC.

This rearrangement joins TRBV28 to TRBJ2-5; TRBD1 aligns across 7 bases. The germline V gene encodes CDR1 MDHEN and CDR2 SYDVKM. The V segment lost 6 bases and the J segment 5 bases; nucleotides outside the gene matches: 9. The CDR3 consists of 14 residues. The CDR3 DNA reads TGTGCCAGCAGCCCCGGGACAGTTGTGGAGACCCAGTACTTC. Translation: CASSPGTVVETQYF.

The J gene is TRBJ2-7, the V gene TRBV28, with D unclear. Germline V CDR1 and CDR2: MDHEN, SYDVKM. With 2 bases removed from V and 1 base from J, the gap between germline ends came to 9 bases. This CDR3 spans 14 amino acids. The CDR3 reads CASSLLSESYEQYF. Written as DNA, the CDR3 is TGTGCCAGCAGTTTACTAAGCGAGTCCTACGAGCAGTACTTC.

V usage is TRBV28 and J usage is TRBJ2-2; weak D call: TRBD2 (6 bases). CDR1 MDHEN and CDR2 SYDVKM come from the germline V gene. Deletions cut 5 bases from V and 5 bases from J, with 15 bases between. This CDR3 region has 15 residues. For the CDR3, the DNA is TGTGCCAGCAGTCCCCTTCCGCGGGGAACCGGGGAGCTGTTTTTT. This translates into CASSPLPRGTGELFF.

The chain joins TRBV5-1 to TRBJ2-7, with 7 bases that match TRBD1. Trimming at V came to 0 bases and at J to 1 base, leaving 4 bases not matched to a gene. Germline assignment: CDR1 SGHRS and CDR2 YFSETQ. The length of the CDR3 is 15 residues. The CDR3, as DNA: TGCGCCAGCAGCTTGGGGGACAGTTTATCCTACGAGCAGTACTTC. Translating it yields CASSLGDSLSYEQYF.